A selection of T cell receptor beta chains follows, all from one sample in a study of shared clonotypes between healthy human individuals. Produced via immunoSEQ multiplex PCR; TCRdb's table is partial and in-frame only. The repertoire consists of approximately 1,500,000 clones, with approximately 96% occurring once and the leading ten covering approximately 1.1%. The material sequenced was naive CD4+ T cells sorted from blood. All receptors come from a man aged 30 to 39 in good health. CDR3s include the opening cysteine and the closing phenylalanine or tryptophan. The D gene is left open where the match is weak. Clone size appears in some rows only: once, few, many, or a class for an expanded clone.

d_gene	v_gene	j_gene	abundance	CDR3nt	CDR3aa
.	TRBV5-1	TRBJ2-5	.	TGCGCCAGCAGCTTGTACCGTGCCGAGACCCAGTACTTC	CASSLYRAETQYF
TRBD1	TRBV6-1	TRBJ2-5	.	TGTGCCAGCGGGCCGGGACAGCGAGGGACCCAGTACTTC	CASGPGQRGTQYF
TRBD2	TRBV7-2	TRBJ2-1	once	TGTGCCAGCACCAGCCTTGGGCTAGCGGGAGGTAATGAGCAGTTCTTC	CASTSLGLAGGNEQFF
.	TRBV19	TRBJ1-1	.	TGTGCCAGTCGGAGGAACACTGAAGCTTTCTTT	CASRRNTEAFF
.	TRBV28	TRBJ2-7	.	TGTGCCAGCAGTTTACGTGGCGAGCAGTACTTC	CASSLRGEQYF
.	TRBV5-6	TRBJ2-1	.	TGTGCCAGCAGCTTGCGCCGGGAGTCGGAGCAGTTCTTC	CASSLRRESEQFF
TRBD1	TRBV9	TRBJ2-5	.	TGTGCCAGCAGCGTAGACGGGACAGGGCCCCAAGAGACCCAGTACTTC	CASSVDGTGPQETQYF
.	TRBV5-1	TRBJ2-3	.	TGCGCCAGCAGCTTACCTCAGGTTACAGATACGCAGTATTTT	CASSLPQVTDTQYF
.	TRBV28	TRBJ2-3	once	TGTGCCAGCAGTTTGCCGGGACACTCCACAGATACGCAGTATTTT	CASSLPGHSTDTQYF
.	TRBV19	TRBJ2-5	.	TGTGCCAGTAGTATGTTGCAAGAGACCCAGTACTTC	CASSMLQETQYF
.	TRBV11-2	TRBJ2-5	.	TGTGCCAGCAGCTTAGGTAGACTCAAGACCCAGTACTTC	CASSLGRLKTQYF
.	TRBV18	TRBJ1-2	once	TGTGCCAGCTCACCAGTGGAGGGAGGCTACACCTTC	CASSPVEGGYTF
TRBD2	TRBV7-8	TRBJ2-7	.	TGTGCCAGCAGCTTAGGACTAGCGGGAGGGTTCGAGCAGTACTTC	CASSLGLAGGFEQYF
TRBD2	TRBV19	TRBJ2-1	.	TGTGCCAGTAGTATCCTAGCGGGGGACAATGAGCAGTTCTTC	CASSILAGDNEQFF
.	TRBV10-3	TRBJ1-2	once	TGTGCCATCAGTGAAAACCCCAGAGGATATGGCTACACCTTC	CAISENPRGYGYTF
TRBD2	TRBV28	TRBJ2-1	.	TGTGCCAGCAGCCCCGGGACTAGCGGGAGCCTTTGGCGCAATGAGCAGTTCTTC	CASSPGTSGSLWRNEQFF
TRBD1	TRBV25-1	TRBJ2-7	.	TGTGCCAGCAGTGATCGGGACAGTGGGACCTACGAGCAGTACTTC	CASSDRDSGTYEQYF
.	TRBV4-1	TRBJ2-7	.	TGCGCCAGCAGCCAAGATCTATGGCTTCACGAGCAGTACTTC	CASSQDLWLHEQYF
TRBD1	TRBV27	TRBJ2-7	.	TGTGCCAGCACCCTGAGGACAGGGTCCTACGAGCAGTACTTC	CASTLRTGSYEQYF
TRBD1	TRBV27	TRBJ2-3	once	TGTGCCAGCGCATCTTACAGGGGAAGCACAGATACGCAGTATTTT	CASASYRGSTDTQYF
.	TRBV28	TRBJ2-1	few	TGTGCCAGCACCGCGATAGGGGATGAGCAGTTCTTC	CASTAIGDEQFF
TRBD1	TRBV28	TRBJ2-7	.	TGTGCCAGCAGTACCTATCCGGGACAGGGGAAAGGCGAGCAGTACTTC	CASSTYPGQGKGEQYF
TRBD2	TRBV7-2	TRBJ2-1	.	TGTGCCAGCAGCTTAAGTGGCGGGAGCCTAAGCAATGAGCAGTTCTTC	CASSLSGGSLSNEQFF
.	TRBV7-6	TRBJ2-1	.	TGTGCCAGCAGCTTAGCAGGTTACCATGAGCAGTTCTTC	CASSLAGYHEQFF
TRBD1	TRBV7-9	TRBJ2-7	.	TGTGCCAGCAGCTTAGAGGCCAGGGGGCGGATTAAACCCTACGAGCAGTACTTC	CASSLEARGRIKPYEQYF
.	TRBV23-1	TRBJ1-2	.	TGCGCCAGCAGTCAATGGGGGCTTGCCTATGGCTACACCTTC	CASSQWGLAYGYTF
TRBD2	TRBV4-1	TRBJ2-3	.	TGCGCCAGCAGCCAAATACTAGCGGGATCCTCCTACGCAGATACGCAGTATTTT	CASSQILAGSSYADTQYF
.	TRBV21-1	TRBJ2-7	.	TGTGCCAGCAGCCATGAGGAGGGGGGCCGACCCGACTTC	CASSHEEGGRPDF
TRBD1	TRBV19	TRBJ1-5	.	TGTGCCAGTAGTAGGGACAGGGAGGATCAGCCCCAGCATTTT	CASSRDREDQPQHF
TRBD1	TRBV5-6	TRBJ2-3	.	TGTGCCAGCAGCTTGTGGGACAGGTCTAATACGCAGTATTTT	CASSLWDRSNTQYF
.	TRBV28	TRBJ2-3	.	TGTGCCAGCGTGGGGGGCGGGGTAAGCACAGATACGCAGTATTTT	CASVGGGVSTDTQYF
.	TRBV5-5	TRBJ2-7	.	TGTGCCAGCAGCCTAGACATTCCCTCCTACGAGCAGTACTTC	CASSLDIPSYEQYF
TRBD2	TRBV18	TRBJ2-7	.	TGTGCCAGCTCAGCCGGGACTAGCGGGAGGAGCTCCTACGAGCAGTACTTC	CASSAGTSGRSSYEQYF
.	TRBV7-2	TRBJ1-2	.	TGTGCCAGCAGAGACACGAAACACTATGGCTACACCTTC	CASRDTKHYGYTF
.	TRBV5-5	TRBJ1-1	.	TGTGCCAGCAGCTACCAGCCAGGGTCCAAGTTTGTTCCTGAAGCTTTCTTT	CASSYQPGSKFVPEAFF
.	TRBV21-1	TRBJ2-5	.	TGTGCCAGTTTTCTAAAAGAGACCCAGTACTTC	CASFLKETQYF
TRBD2	TRBV5-4	TRBJ2-7	few	TGTGCCAGCGCAAGGCGGGAGGGCGATGGGCGCGAGCAGTACTTC	CASARREGDGREQYF
.	TRBV11-1	TRBJ1-2	.	TGTGCCAGCAGCTTGGGGGAGGGCTACACCTTC	CASSLGEGYTF
TRBD2	TRBV10-3	TRBJ2-1	.	TGTGCCATCAGTGGCGGGACTAGCGGGAGTTTCTACAATGAGCAGTTCTTC	CAISGGTSGSFYNEQFF
.	TRBV4-3	TRBJ2-2	.	TGCGCCAGCAGCCAAGATGCAATGGGTGGCTTCGGGGAGCTGTTTTTT	CASSQDAMGGFGELFF
TRBD2	TRBV27	TRBJ2-3	few	TGTGCCAGCAGCGGACTAGCGGGAATCGTAGATACGCAGTATTTT	CASSGLAGIVDTQYF
TRBD1	TRBV28	TRBJ2-1	.	TGTGCCAGCAATTTCAGGGGGCGAGAGCAGTTCTTC	CASNFRGREQFF
TRBD2	TRBV7-2	TRBJ2-5	.	TGTGCCAGCAGCTTACAGCGGGAGGGCCGTGAGACCCAGTACTTC	CASSLQREGRETQYF
.	TRBV29-1	TRBJ2-3	.	TGCAGCGTTGGTAAGGGTGGAACAGATACGCAGTATTTT	CSVGKGGTDTQYF
.	TRBV11-2	TRBJ2-2	.	TGTGCCAGCAGGTGGGGAGCGAACACCGGGGAGCTGTTTTTT	CASRWGANTGELFF
TRBD2	TRBV11-1	TRBJ2-5	.	TGTGCCAGCACCCACATCAGCGGGAGTGTTGAGACCCAGTACTTC	CASTHISGSVETQYF
.	TRBV27	TRBJ2-3	.	TGTGCCAGCAGTTTAGGGCCTGATACGCAGTATTTT	CASSLGPDTQYF
TRBD1	TRBV6-1	TRBJ2-6	.	TGTGCCAGCGGACAGGTGGGGCCTAGGGCCAACGTCCTGACTTTC	CASGQVGPRANVLTF
.	TRBV5-1	TRBJ2-3	.	TGCGCCAGCAGCTTGTTTGCAGATACGCAGTATTTT	CASSLFADTQYF
TRBD1	TRBV2	TRBJ2-7	once	TGTGCCAGCAGAACGGGACAGGGGGCTTACGAGCAGTACTTC	CASRTGQGAYEQYF
.	TRBV10-1	TRBJ2-3	few	TGCGCCAGCAGTGAGTTTAAAGGAGGGAGCACAGATACGCAGTATTTT	CASSEFKGGSTDTQYF